This T cell receptor beta chain was identified during a study of T cell changes during pregnancy in multiple sclerosis. The CDR3 covers 16 residues. V was cut by 5 bases and J by 5 bases, with 19 bases left in between. CDR1 and CDR2 (germline): MNHEY, SMNVEV (reference sequence). This clone showed up just once. Sequencing used immunoSEQ multiplex PCR; TCRdb keeps in-frame clones, though not all of them. This sample carries about 44,000 clones, about 96% of them seen once, and the ten largest clones take about 1%. The clonotype originates from a female donor with multiple sclerosis, enrolled in a pregnancy study. The sequences come from peripheral blood, collected in the second trimester of pregnancy. The rearrangement joins TRBV27 to TRBJ1-5; weak D call: TRBD1 (5 bases). CDR3 sequence reads: CASSRSSGNVDQPQHF. The CDR3 DNA sequence: TGTGCCAGCAGTCGCAGTTCAGGGAATGTGGATCAGCCCCAGCATTTT.